This entry lists 29 T cell receptor beta chains sequenced from one sample in a study of beta chain features in type 1 diabetes. The entirety of the isolated RNA underwent reverse transcription, so expressed TCRB transcripts were sequenced. Produced via immunoSEQ multiplex PCR; TCRdb's table is partial and in-frame only. The table shows roughly 350,000 clones, with approximately 10% occurring only once. The sequencing input was naive CD4+ T cells from blood. The origin of the receptors is a woman aged 25 to 39 in good health.

This clone was observed a handful of times. V is TRBV2 and J is TRBJ1-5; 7 bases are a match to TRBD1. Unmatched junction bases numbered 3, after V lost 5 bases and J lost 2 bases. There are 14 residues in the CDR3. The germline gives CDR1 SNHLY, CDR2 FYNNEI. The CDR3 DNA sequence: TGTGCCAGCAGTAGACAGGGAGGCAATCAGCCCCAGCATTTT. Amino acid sequence: CASSRQGGNQPQHF.

V gene TRBV7-3 combines with J gene TRBJ2-3; D is unclear. CDR1 and CDR2 from the germline V gene are SGHTA and FQGTGA. Trimming removed 0 bases at V and 2 bases at J, with 3 bases between. The CDR3 extends over 13 amino acids. This CDR3 is CASSLTITDTQYF. The CDR3 DNA reads as TGTGCCAGCAGCTTAACTATCACAGATACGCAGTATTTT.

This clone was recorded a few times. The chain employs TRBV7-3 and TRBJ2-3, with 8 bases aligning to TRBD2. Germline V gene sequence: CDR1 SGHTA, CDR2 FQGTGA. V dropped 6 bases and J dropped 0; count of bases not matched to a gene: 8. The CDR3 runs to 16 residues. The DNA for the CDR3 is TGTGCCAGCAGTTACCAACTAGCGGCTAGCACAGATACGCAGTATTTT. Residues: CASSYQLAASTDTQYF.

CDR3: CASSLTALGGQETQYF. In DNA form, the CDR3 reads TGTGCCAGCAGCTTAACGGCCCTTGGAGGGCAAGAGACCCAGTACTTC. The rearrangement joins TRBV7-3 to TRBJ2-5; maybe TRBD2 (6 bases). CDR1 and CDR2 (germline): SGHTA, FQGTGA. The V end lost 0 bases, the J end lost 2 bases, and 13 bases lay between the germline ends. The CDR3 totals 16 residues.

This rearrangement joins TRBV7-9 to TRBJ2-7; the D is unclear. Germline-derived CDR1 and CDR2 are SEHNR and FQNEAQ (reference sequence). The CDR3 sequence is 16 residues long. The ends were cut back, 4 bases at V and 3 bases at J, with 19 bases in the middle. The CDR3 DNA sequence: TGTGCCAGCAGCTCCACAGTACAAAAGGATCTCTACGAGCAGTACTTC. As protein: CASSSTVQKDLYEQYF.

This clone was seen only a few times. The chain joins TRBV4-3 to TRBJ2-7; D is perhaps TRBD2 (5 bases). The CDR3 spans 15 residues. V gave up 0 bases and J gave up 2 bases, with 11 bases separating them. Per germline, CDR1 LGHNA and CDR2 YSLEER. CDR3 sequence: CASSQDGGGAYEQYF. The DNA for the CDR3 is TGCGCCAGCAGCCAAGATGGAGGAGGCGCCTACGAGCAGTACTTC.

This clone was seen more than once but under ten times. The rearrangement links TRBV5-1 to TRBJ2-3, with 9 nucleotides matching TRBD1. Germline trimming cut 4 bases from V and 0 bases from J; bases unmatched to any gene: 3. The CDR3 totals 15 residues. Germline CDR1 reads SGHRS; CDR2 reads YFSETQ. The DNA for the CDR3 is TGCGCCAGCAGCGCACAGGGGGCTAGCACAGATACGCAGTATTTT. Its protein product is CASSAQGASTDTQYF. The variable domain in full, with the rest retrieved from reference TRBV5-1 and TRBJ2-3, is KAGVTQTPRYLIKTRGQQVTLSCSPISGHRSVSWYQQTPGQGLQFLFEYFSETQRNKGNFPGRFSGRQFSNSRSEMNVSTLELGDSALYLCASSAQGASTDTQYFGPGTRLTVL.

The chain combines TRBV9 with TRBJ1-4; D may be TRBD1 (6 bases). This CDR3 is 17 amino acids long. Germline CDR1 reads SGDLS; CDR2 reads YYNGEE. With 4 bases removed from V and 1 base from J, the gap between germline ends came to 17 bases. The chain's CDR3 is CASSPLGRGVTNEKLFF. The CDR3, as DNA: TGTGCCAGCAGCCCCCTTGGCAGGGGAGTAACTAATGAAAAACTGTTTTTT.

This rearrangement joins TRBV28 to TRBJ2-7; D perhaps matches TRBD1 (6 bases). The CDR3 length is 12 residues. Trimming took 6 bases from V and 3 from J, leaving 9 bases between them. Germline V gene lookup returns CDR1 MDHEN and CDR2 SYDVKM. Here the CDR3 DNA reads TGTGCCAGCAGCAGGGACATCTACGAGCAGTACTTC. As protein: CASSRDIYEQYF.

The sample holds a few counts of this clone. The chain joins TRBV29-1 to TRBJ2-1; D perhaps matches TRBD2 (6 bases). The V gene lost 4 bases and the J gene lost 4 bases, with 14 bases spanning the gap. The CDR3 has 14 amino acids. The germline CDR1 and CDR2 sequences are SQVTM and ANQGSEA. This CDR3 is CSVAAHGGYNEQFF. CDR3 DNA sequence: TGCAGCGTTGCTGCGCATGGGGGGTACAATGAGCAGTTCTTC.

This clone was found a few times. This chain links TRBV28 with TRBJ2-1; TRBD2 matches at 10 bases. Germline CDR1 MDHEN, CDR2 SYDVKM. Trimming took 6 bases from V and 6 from J; bases not matched to a gene: 5. The length of the CDR3 is 14 residues. The CDR3 protein is CASRGGLALNEQFF. The CDR3 coding sequence is TGTGCCAGCAGGGGGGGACTAGCGCTCAATGAGCAGTTCTTC.

This clone was observed a handful of times. V is TRBV7-9 and J is TRBJ2-1; 8 positions agree with TRBD1. Germline CDR1 SEHNR, CDR2 FQNEAQ (reference sequence). The V segment lost 9 bases and the J segment 2 bases; nucleotides outside the gene matches: 3. CDR3 length: 13 amino acids. The DNA of the CDR3 is TGTGCCAGTGGACAGGGTACCTACAATGAGCAGTTCTTC. Translated: CASGQGTYNEQFF.

The rearrangement uses TRBV11-1 and TRBJ2-3; 7 nucleotides agree with TRBD1. This CDR3 spans 16 amino acids. The germline CDR1 and CDR2 sequences are SGHAT and FQDESV (reference sequence). V lost 4 bases and J lost 0; bases outside the gene matches: 7. The CDR3 spells CASSSLGTASTDTQYF. CDR3 DNA: TGTGCCAGCAGCTCCCTCGGGACAGCTAGCACAGATACGCAGTATTTT.

This clone turned up a few times. The J gene is TRBJ1-5, the V gene TRBV28, with a tentative D call TRBD1 (5 bases). Germline CDR1 is MDHEN and CDR2 is SYDVKM. Trimming left V 6 bases short and J 3 bases short, with 18 bases between. The CDR3 covers 16 residues. The CDR3, as DNA: TGTGCCAGCAGCCCATTAACAGACAGCACCAATCAGCCCCAGCATTTT. This gives the protein CASSPLTDSTNQPQHF.

This clone appeared a few times. V is TRBV11-2 and J is TRBJ2-5, with D possibly matching TRBD1 (6 bases). The CDR3 sequence is 14 residues long. CDR1 and CDR2 (germline): SGHAT, FQNNGV. V was shortened by 2 bases and J by 2 bases, with 9 bases between the two germline ends. The CDR3 sequence is CASSLSQGQETQYF. CDR3 sequence (DNA): TGTGCCAGCAGCTTATCGCAGGGGCAAGAGACCCAGTACTTC. Full variable domain (rest looked up from reference TRBV11-2 and TRBJ2-5): EAGVAQSPRYKIIEKRQSVAFWCNPISGHATLYWYQQILGQGPKLLIQFQNNGVVDDSQLPKDRFSAERLKGVDSTLKIQPAKLEDSAVYLCASSLSQGQETQYFGPGTRLLVL.

The CDR3 coding sequence is TGTGCCAGCAGTCCGATTGGAACAGGGGGCAACTATGGCTACACCTTC. Protein sequence: CASSPIGTGGNYGYTF. This chain uses TRBV4-2 with TRBJ1-2, with 9 bases fitting TRBD1. The germline CDR1 and CDR2 sequences are LGHNA and YNFKEQ. The CDR3 is 16 residues long. V lost 6 bases, J lost 2 bases, and 10 bases stayed unmatched.

The chain combines TRBV18 with TRBJ2-3; the D gene is possibly TRBD2 (6 bases). V lost 2 bases and J 1 base, leaving 10 bases between the germline ends. The CDR3 has 15 amino acids. Germline assignment: CDR1 KGHSH and CDR2 LQKENI. The CDR3 sequence is CASSPAGTRTDTQYF. The CDR3 DNA follows: TGTGCCAGCTCACCAGCGGGGACCCGCACAGATACGCAGTATTTT. Together with reference TRBV18 and TRBJ2-3, the CDR3 gives the full variable domain: NAGVMQNPRHLVRRRGQEARLRCSPMKGHSHVYWYRQLPEEGLKFMVYLQKENIIDESGMPKERFSAEFPKEGPSILRIQQVVRGDSAAYFCASSPAGTRTDTQYFGPGTRLTVL.

This clone has more than one count but fewer than ten. The chain uses TRBV30 and TRBJ2-7; the match to TRBD2 covers 16 bases. Germline V lookup: CDR1 GTSNPN, CDR2 SVGIG (reference sequence). This CDR3 comprises 18 residues. The V segment lost 4 bases and the J segment 6 bases; nucleotides outside the gene matches: 15. The DNA of the CDR3 is TGTGCCTGGAACTCCGGGACTAGCGGGAGGGCCAGGTACTCCGAGCAGTACTTC. Residues: CAWNSGTSGRARYSEQYF.

This clone occurred a few times. The chain carries TRBV27 and TRBJ1-4, with D perhaps matching TRBD1 (5 bases). The germline gives CDR1 MNHEY, CDR2 SMNVEV (reference sequence). The V end was cut by 3 bases, the J end by 6 bases, with 11 bases between. CDR3 length: 14 residues. CDR3 DNA sequence: TGTGCCAGCAGTTTCTTAGGACAAGATGAAAAACTGTTTTTT. This encodes CASSFLGQDEKLFF.

The rearrangement joins TRBV4-3 to TRBJ2-1; tentative D call: TRBD2 (5 bases). Trimming shortened V by 4 bases and J by 10 bases, and 11 bases separated the two germline ends. Germline CDR1 reads LGHNA; CDR2 reads YSLEER. This CDR3 is 12 amino acids long. For the CDR3, the DNA is TGCGCCAGCAGCCTCACCCCGGGAGAGCAGTTCTTC. Residues: CASSLTPGEQFF.

J is TRBJ2-7 and V is TRBV7-8, with 11 bases lining up with TRBD1. Trimming took 5 bases from V and 7 from J; bases not matched to a gene: 13. The CDR3 extends over 16 amino acids. Germline CDR1 SGHVS, CDR2 FQNEAQ. CDR3: CASSHAPDRGLGEQYF. The CDR3 DNA is TGTGCCAGCAGCCATGCACCGGACAGGGGGCTGGGGGAGCAGTACTTC.

There are a few counts of this clone. The chain has TRBV4-3 and TRBJ2-3; 11 positions agree with TRBD1. The CDR3 contains 16 residues. Trimming at V came to 3 bases and at J to 0 bases, leaving 2 bases not matched to a gene. CDR1 LGHNA and CDR2 YSLEER come from the germline V gene. The CDR3 sequence is CASSHGTGGSTDTQYF. CDR3 bases: TGCGCCAGCAGCCATGGGACAGGGGGGAGCACAGATACGCAGTATTTT.

This clone turned up a few times. The chain couples TRBV19 to TRBJ2-5, with TRBD1 identical over 9 bases. CDR3 length: 14 amino acids. Germline CDR1 and CDR2: LNHDA and SQIVND (reference sequence). Trimming took 6 bases from V and 1 from J; bases not matched to a gene: 3. The CDR3 sequence is CASSGTGTQETQYF. In DNA, the CDR3 is TGTGCCAGTAGCGGGACAGGGACCCAAGAGACCCAGTACTTC.

The chain links TRBV6-5 to TRBJ2-1; TRBD1 might be the D (6 bases). The CDR3 extends over 15 amino acids. Between the trimmed V and J ends, which lost 2 bases and 0 bases, there was a span of 8 bases. Germline-derived CDR1 and CDR2 are MNHEY and SVGAGI. Here the CDR3 DNA reads TGTGCCAGCAGTTACCAGGGGCGCTCCTACAATGAGCAGTTCTTC. Translated, it gives CASSYQGRSYNEQFF.

The chain couples TRBV27 to TRBJ1-5; 8 positions match TRBD1. The junction had 2 bases not matched to a gene; V was cut back by 3 bases and J by 7 bases. Germline V lookup: CDR1 MNHEY, CDR2 SMNVEV (reference sequence). The CDR3 has 13 amino acids. The CDR3 sequence is CASSFRGRQPQHF. The CDR3 nucleotides are TGTGCCAGCAGTTTCAGGGGGCGGCAGCCCCAGCATTTT.

This clone was counted only a few times. The rearrangement links TRBV30 to TRBJ2-7, with no clear D. Germline lookup yields CDR1 GTSNPN and CDR2 SVGIG (reference sequence). V lost 5 bases and J lost 3, with 8 bases in between. The CDR3 length is 11 residues. The CDR3 DNA reads as TGTGCCTGGGGCACAAACTACGAGCAGTACTTC. The encoded protein is CAWGTNYEQYF.

This clone has just a few counts. The chain links TRBV5-4 to TRBJ2-5, with TRBD1 identical over 7 bases. V shed 6 bases, J shed 5 bases, and the junction held 4 bases outside the gene matches. This CDR3 has 12 amino acids. Germline CDR1 SGHNT, CDR2 YYREEE (reference sequence). The CDR3 loop is CASTRGTETQYF. In nucleotides, the CDR3 is TGTGCCAGCACCAGGGGGACGGAGACCCAGTACTTC.

Only a few counts were recorded for this clone. The J gene is TRBJ2-2, the V gene TRBV30; D call uncertain. CDR3 size: 12 residues. V lost 2 bases and J 6 bases, leaving 7 bases between the germline ends. CDR1 and CDR2 from the germline V gene are GTSNPN and SVGIG (reference sequence). CDR3 nucleotides: TGTGCCTGGAGTTTCGTAGCCGGGGAGCTGTTTTTT. Residues: CAWSFVAGELFF.

The rearrangement uses TRBV28 and TRBJ1-4, with D unclear. V was trimmed by 4 bases and J by 8 bases, leaving 5 bases between them. CDR1 is MDHEN and CDR2 is SYDVKM in the germline V gene. The CDR3 extends over 11 amino acids. The CDR3 DNA reads as TGTGCCAGCAGTTCGAGCGAAAAACTGTTTTTT. Protein sequence: CASSSSEKLFF.